This T cell receptor beta chain was identified in a study of identical twins. General study points: Models underestimated TCR alpha sharing (out-of-frame) in monozygotic twins. Out-of-frame alpha sequences that twins shared showed excess low generation probability. While abundant cord blood beta clonotypes carried fewer insertions, memory repertoires showed no such pattern.

This clonotype was detected only a few times. What it binds is unknown. V trimming: 3 bases; J trimming: 2 bases; junction bases outside the gene matches: 10. The germline V gene encodes CDR1 DFQATT and CDR2 SNEGSKA (reference sequence). This CDR3 is built from 17 residues. The donor group consisted entirely of healthy Caucasians. One entry per CDR3 protein results from TCRdb running MiXCR on the 5' RACE reads. The sample holds roughly 1.6 million distinct CDR3 sequences, less than 35% seen once. The TCR sequence derives from a newborn girl in good health. The material sequenced was cord blood. The chain carries TRBV20-1 and TRBJ2-3; 11 nucleotides line up with TRBD2. CDR3 sequence reads: CSARSVAGGGLTDTQYF. DNA for the CDR3: TGCAGTGCTAGGTCTGTAGCGGGAGGGGGACTCACAGATACGCAGTATTTT.